This T cell receptor beta chain was identified in a study of blood T cell repertoires in COVID-19. TCRdb's copy holds only in-frame clones and misses some; the assay was immunoSEQ multiplex PCR. The data contain about 370,000 clones, 85% to 90% of them singletons. Germline assignment: CDR1 LGHDT and CDR2 YNNKEL (reference sequence). Deletions cut 0 bases from V and 2 bases from J, with 14 bases between. The CDR3 length is 17 residues. The sequencing sample was made of PBMCs or T cells enriched from blood (not recorded which). This clonotype was sampled from a man aged 18 to 30 who had recovered from COVID-19. This rearrangement joins TRBV3-1 (or the pseudogene TRBV3-2) to TRBJ2-1, with D possibly being TRBD2 (5 bases). In nucleotides, the CDR3 is TGTGCCAGCAGCCAAGAGACTAACGGTGCCGCCTACAATGAGCAGTTCTTC. Amino acids: CASSQETNGAAYNEQFF.